A selection of T cell receptor beta chains follows, all from one sample in a study of beta chain features in type 1 diabetes. Clones were read by immunoSEQ multiplex PCR, and TCRdb kept only the in-frame ones, dropping some. The repertoire holds approximately 140,000 clones, roughly 48% seen once, with 0.35% to 0.5% in the top ten. What was sequenced was Tregs from blood. Receptors were obtained from a young man in good health. Each CDR3 is given with its conserved first and last residue. A D gene is named only where the DNA matches it firmly. Clone size is shown for a subset of rows, as once, few, many or a class of expanded clone.

clone_size d_call j_call v_call cdr3_aa cdr3_nt
- - TRBJ2-2 TRBV9 CASSVRQGGTGELFF TGTGCCAGCAGCGTAAGGCAGGGAGGCACCGGGGAGCTGTTTTTT
- - TRBJ2-7 TRBV5-1 CASSRTGTTYEQYF TGCGCCAGCAGCCGAACAGGGACCACCTACGAGCAGTACTTC
- - TRBJ1-6 TRBV7-2 CASSLALSNSPLHF TGTGCCAGCAGCTTAGCACTGAGTAATTCACCCCTCCACTTT
- - TRBJ1-1 TRBV5-1 CASSLAQLSGNTEAFF TGCGCCAGCAGCTTGGCCCAACTCTCAGGGAACACTGAAGCTTTCTTT
- TRBD2 TRBJ2-4 TRBV9 CASSVEGLAGELAKNIQYF TGTGCCAGCAGCGTAGAGGGACTAGCGGGGGAACTAGCCAAAAACATTCAGTACTTC
few - TRBJ2-1 TRBV7-2 CASRLTQGYNEQFF TGTGCCAGCAGGTTAACCCAGGGCTACAATGAGCAGTTCTTC
- TRBD1 TRBJ1-2 TRBV7-2 CASSTNSGQGGGYTF TGTGCCAGCAGCACCAACTCCGGACAGGGAGGGGGCTACACCTTC
- TRBD2 TRBJ2-5 TRBV9 CASSVGLAGGRETQYF TGTGCCAGCAGCGTAGGACTAGCGGGAGGTCGAGAGACCCAGTACTTC
few - TRBJ1-5 TRBV19 CASSIHRVSNQPQHF TGTGCCAGTAGTATACACAGGGTTAGCAATCAGCCCCAGCATTTT
- TRBD1 TRBJ2-1 TRBV6-6 CASSPKAGTGGNEQFF TGTGCCAGCAGTCCCAAAGCCGGGACAGGGGGCAATGAGCAGTTCTTC
few - TRBJ2-7 TRBV7-9 CASSFGRTYEQYF TGTGCCAGCAGCTTTGGCAGGACCTACGAGCAGTACTTC
- TRBD1 TRBJ1-4 TRBV19 CASSRGTGRTNEKLFF TGTGCCAGTAGTCGCGGGACAGGGCGCACTAATGAAAAACTGTTTTTT
- - TRBJ1-5 TRBV18 CASSPTSDSGGQPQHF TGTGCCAGCTCCCCGACTTCGGACAGCGGAGGTCAGCCCCAGCATTTT
few TRBD1 TRBJ1-6 TRBV2 CASNRGVYNSPLHF TGTGCCAGCAACAGGGGTGTATATAATTCACCCCTCCACTTT
- TRBD1 TRBJ2-6 TRBV13 CASSAPGTGVISGANVLTF TGTGCCAGCAGCGCACCCGGGACAGGGGTTATTTCTGGGGCCAACGTCCTGACTTTC
few - TRBJ1-4 TRBV5-1 CASSSRGIANEKLFF TGCGCCAGCAGCTCTAGGGGGATTGCTAATGAAAAACTGTTTTTT
- TRBD1 TRBJ2-7 TRBV5-4 CASTFRTGGLHEQYF TGTGCCAGCACCTTCCGGACAGGGGGCCTACACGAGCAGTACTTC
- TRBD2 TRBJ2-2 TRBV6-5 CASSYSSSGNTGELFF TGTGCCAGCAGTTACTCGTCTAGCGGTAACACCGGGGAGCTGTTTTTT
- - TRBJ1-2 TRBV5-1 CASSWDTYYGYTF TGCGCCAGCAGCTGGGACACTTACTATGGCTACACCTTC
- TRBD1 TRBJ1-2 TRBV27 CASRLGTGESYGYTF TGTGCCAGCAGACTCGGGACAGGGGAGAGCTATGGCTACACCTTC
- - TRBJ2-1 TRBV15 CATSRDRGPNEQFF TGTGCCACCAGCAGAGACAGGGGTCCCAATGAGCAGTTCTTC
- - TRBJ2-7 TRBV30 CAWSRLSGQTYEQYF TGTGCCTGGAGCAGGCTATCGGGACAAACCTACGAGCAGTACTTC
- - TRBJ2-1 TRBV6-7 CASTSLDNEQFF TGTGCCAGCACCTCACTAGACAATGAGCAGTTCTTC
- - TRBJ1-1 TRBV28 CASSPWGGSSTEAFF TGTGCCAGCAGTCCATGGGGGGGGTCGAGCACTGAAGCTTTCTTT
- TRBD2 TRBJ2-5 TRBV5-4 CASSFAGGRETQYF TGTGCCAGCAGCTTTGCGGGGGGGCGAGAGACCCAGTACTTC
- TRBD1 TRBJ2-7 TRBV5-5 CASSLVTGAEQYF TGTGCCAGCAGCTTGGTAACAGGGGCCGAGCAGTACTTC
- - TRBJ1-5 TRBV7-2 CASSLRGGNQPQHF TGTGCCAGCAGCTTAAGGGGGGGTAATCAGCCCCAGCATTTT
- - TRBJ2-4 TRBV7-8 CASRRAAGNIQYF TGTGCCAGCAGGCGGGCCGCGGGGAACATTCAGTACTTC
- - TRBJ2-7 TRBV9 CASSVEPTGNEQYF TGTGCCAGCAGCGTAGAGCCAACCGGGAACGAGCAGTACTTC
- TRBD2 TRBJ2-7 TRBV11-2 CASSLDGLAGGALSSYEQYF TGTGCCAGCAGCTTAGACGGGCTAGCGGGGGGAGCCTTATCCTCCTACGAGCAGTACTTC
- TRBD1 TRBJ2-7 TRBV27 CASSLGGLSYEQYF TGTGCCAGCAGCCTAGGGGGCCTCTCCTACGAGCAGTACTTC
- - TRBJ2-7 TRBV7-9 CASSFRGGEHEQYF TGTGCCAGCAGCTTCCGAGGGGGAGAGCACGAGCAGTACTTC
- - TRBJ1-1 TRBV29-1 CTTGVGAFF TGCACCACCGGGGTTGGGGCTTTCTTT
- - TRBJ2-1 TRBV7-9 CASSLGLALYEQFF TGTGCCAGCAGCTTAGGGTTAGCCCTATATGAGCAGTTCTTC
- TRBD2 TRBJ2-1 TRBV28 CASSPVTSGRANEQFF TGTGCCAGCAGTCCGGTGACTAGCGGGAGGGCTAATGAGCAGTTCTTC
- TRBD2 TRBJ2-1 TRBV18 CASSPLAGKVYNEQFF TGTGCCAGCTCACCACTAGCGGGAAAGGTCTACAATGAGCAGTTCTTC
few TRBD1 TRBJ1-4 TRBV28 CASSSPGQGTEKLFF TGTGCCAGCAGTTCGCCAGGACAGGGTACTGAAAAACTGTTTTTT
- - TRBJ1-2 TRBV9 CASSVAPDSYGYTF TGTGCCAGCAGCGTAGCGCCGGACAGCTATGGCTACACCTTC
- - TRBJ2-7 TRBV6-5 CASSRGQGSHEQYF TGTGCCAGCAGTCGGGGACAAGGGAGTCACGAGCAGTACTTC
- - TRBJ2-7 TRBV18 CASSPSQGTYEQYF TGTGCCAGCTCACCAAGTCAGGGCACCTACGAGCAGTACTTC
once - TRBJ1-1 TRBV6-1 CASSGQGKHTEAFF TGTGCCAGCAGTGGTCAGGGAAAACACACTGAAGCTTTCTTT
- - TRBJ2-7 TRBV2 CASSDGQSYEQYF TGTGCCAGCAGCGACGGACAGAGCTACGAGCAGTACTTC
medium-sized - TRBJ1-1 TRBV28 CASSETLGGSEAFF TGTGCCAGCAGCGAGACTCTGGGGGGATCTGAAGCTTTCTTT
- TRBD1 TRBJ1-5 TRBV2 CASSGDRVSNQPQHF TGTGCCAGCAGTGGGGACAGGGTTAGCAATCAGCCCCAGCATTTT
- TRBD1 TRBJ2-7 TRBV5-1 CASSLAWDRVRRHYEQYF TGCGCCAGCAGCTTGGCCTGGGACAGGGTCAGGAGGCACTACGAGCAGTACTTC
few - TRBJ1-1 TRBV30 CAWSEPGRHTEAFF TGTGCCTGGAGCGAACCAGGGCGGCACACTGAAGCTTTCTTT
- TRBD2 TRBJ2-1 TRBV19 CASSIGTRLYNEQFF TGTGCCAGTAGTATAGGGACTAGACTTTACAATGAGCAGTTCTTC
- TRBD2 TRBJ2-7 TRBV2 CATSRVAGTYELHF TGTGCCACGAGTCGGGTAGCGGGAACTTACGAGCTCCACTTC
- TRBD2 TRBJ2-7 TRBV11-2 CASSPQGLADEQYF TGTGCCAGCAGCCCCCAAGGACTAGCGGACGAGCAGTACTTC
- - TRBJ2-1 TRBV6-5 CAISVMGSGGNEQFF TGTGCCATCAGTGTAATGGGGTCTGGCGGGAATGAGCAGTTCTTC
- TRBD2 TRBJ2-2 TRBV7-3 CASSPRLAGGAGELFF TGTGCCAGCAGCCCCAGACTAGCGGGGGGGGCCGGGGAGCTGTTTTTT
- - TRBJ2-5 TRBV11-1 CASSFSFDQETQYF TGTGCCAGCAGCTTTTCCTTCGACCAAGAGACCCAGTACTTC
- - TRBJ2-1 TRBV28 CASSITREQFF TGTGCCAGCAGTATAACGCGTGAGCAGTTCTTC
- TRBD1 TRBJ2-7 TRBV5-1 CASSLADRRSYEQYF TGCGCCAGCAGCTTGGCGGACAGGCGATCCTACGAGCAGTACTTC
- - TRBJ2-3 TRBV5-5 CASSFSGSGNTQYF TGTGCCAGCAGCTTTTCGGGCAGCGGCAATACGCAGTATTTT
few - TRBJ1-5 TRBV30 CAWSVSRNQPQHF TGTGCCTGGAGTGTAAGCCGTAATCAGCCCCAGCATTTT
- - TRBJ1-5 TRBV5-4 CASSLQPLGPQHF TGTGCCAGCAGCCTACAGCCATTAGGGCCCCAGCATTTT